These 30 T cell receptor beta chains were sequenced from one sample in a study of cytomegalovirus exposure and HLA in healthy donors. Sequencing used immunoSEQ multiplex PCR; TCRdb keeps in-frame clones, though not all of them. The sample holds about 220,000 clones, approximately 80% seen once. Sequencing input: PBMCs. All receptors derive from a woman aged 25 to 39 in good health and CMV-seropositive.

The J gene is TRBJ2-7, the V gene TRBV4-1, with 10 bases that match TRBD2. Germline V lookup: CDR1 MGHRA, CDR2 YSYEKL. V shed 5 bases, J shed 0 bases, and the junction held 4 bases outside the gene matches. The CDR3 spans 15 residues. Here the CDR3 DNA reads TGCGCCAGCAGCGAGGGACTAGCGTCCTCCTACGAGCAGTACTTC. This sequence encodes CASSEGLASSYEQYF.

This clone has only one observation. The gene calls are TRBV6-5 and TRBJ2-7, with TRBD2 as a possible D gene (7 bases). Germline CDR1 reads MNHEY; CDR2 reads SVGAGI. The CDR3 length is 16 residues. V gave up 0 bases and J gave up 4 bases, with 16 bases separating them. CDR3 sequence reads: CASSYSSSGGVYEQYF. In DNA, the CDR3 is TGTGCCAGCAGTTACTCATCCTCGGGGGGCGTTTACGAGCAGTACTTC.

The V and J genes are TRBV29-1 and TRBJ1-4; D possibly corresponds to TRBD1 (5 bases). Germline V gene lookup returns CDR1 SQVTM and CDR2 ANQGSEA. V was pared by 4 bases and J by 7 bases, with 16 bases between. This CDR3 contains 14 residues. The DNA of the CDR3 is TGCAGCGTTGGAATCACAGGAGTAGGTGAAAAACTGTTTTTT. Translating it yields CSVGITGVGEKLFF. Complete variable domain (other parts from reference TRBV29-1 and TRBJ1-4): SAVISQKPSRDICQRGTSLTIQCQVDSQVTMMFWYRQQPGQSLTLIATANQGSEATYESGFVIDKFPISRPNLTFSTLTVSNMSPEDSSIYLCSVGITGVGEKLFFGSGTQLSVL.

CDR3: CASSKFPLAEGGTDTQYF. The CDR3 region has the DNA TGTGCCAGCAGCAAATTCCCGCTGGCGGAGGGCGGGACAGATACGCAGTATTTT. The rearrangement links TRBV13 to TRBJ2-3; a weak D match, TRBD2 (6 bases). The CDR3 covers 18 residues. Germline CDR1 is PRHDT and CDR2 is FYEKMQ (reference sequence). V lost 5 bases and J lost 3, with 24 bases in between.

The rearrangement uses TRBV16 and TRBJ2-7; D is perhaps TRBD2 (6 bases). The ends were cut back, 4 bases at V and 2 bases at J, with 12 bases in the middle. The CDR3 is 14 residues long. Germline V lookup: CDR1 KGHSY, CDR2 FQNENV. CDR3 nucleotide sequence: TGTGCCAGCAGCCTCTGGGGCGGGACCTACGAGCAGTACTTC. Amino acid sequence: CASSLWGGTYEQYF.

The V and J genes are TRBV5-1 and TRBJ2-1, with D uncertain. The CDR3 spans 14 residues. Trimming took 3 bases from V and 2 from J, leaving 9 bases between them. CDR1 SGHRS and CDR2 YFSETQ come from the germline V gene. The CDR3 loop is CASSWQSPYNEQFF. The CDR3 region has the DNA TGCGCCAGCAGCTGGCAGTCACCCTACAATGAGCAGTTCTTC.

This clone was recorded a few times. The genes are TRBV19 and TRBJ1-2; D might be TRBD1 (5 bases). Trimming cost V 8 bases and J 5 bases, with 27 bases left between them. Germline lookup yields CDR1 LNHDA and CDR2 SQIVND (reference sequence). The CDR3 runs 17 residues. The CDR3 DNA is TGTGCCAGTTTAGACCTCGGGGGACGGCAAATGGAGTATGGCTACACCTTC. The encoded protein is CASLDLGGRQMEYGYTF.

The rearrangement uses TRBV27 and TRBJ2-2; D is unresolved. Trimming removed 4 bases at V and 0 bases at J, with 6 bases between. CDR1 is MNHEY and CDR2 is SMNVEV in the germline V gene (reference sequence). The CDR3 runs 14 residues. The CDR3 sequence is CASSYGTNTGELFF. The CDR3 DNA reads TGTGCCAGCAGTTACGGAACGAACACCGGGGAGCTGTTTTTT.

This chain links TRBV25-1 with TRBJ1-5; a possible D gene is TRBD1 (5 bases). Germline lookup yields CDR1 MGHDK and CDR2 SYGVNS. This CDR3 is built from 17 residues. V gave up 2 bases and J gave up 0 bases, with 14 bases separating them. The CDR3 nucleotides read TGTGCCAGCAGTGAAACCGCGGGGGACTTTAGCAATCAGCCCCAGCATTTT. Protein: CASSETAGDFSNQPQHF.

The V gene is TRBV30, the J gene TRBJ1-2; perhaps TRBD1 as D (5 bases). The CDR3 loop spans 11 amino acids. Germline V lookup: CDR1 GTSNPN, CDR2 SVGIG (reference sequence). V shed 3 bases and J shed 9 bases, with 11 bases lying between them. The CDR3 loop reads CAWREEGSYTF. The DNA of the CDR3 is TGTGCCTGGAGGGAAGAGGGGAGCTACACCTTC.

Details on this clone: The same CDR3 arises from other DNA sequences in this sample as well. The chain's CDR3 is CASSLAGASGANVLTF. Here the CDR3 DNA reads TGCGCCAGCAGCTTGGCGGGGGCGAGTGGGGCCAACGTCCTGACTTTC. The chain links TRBV5-1 to TRBJ2-6; possibly TRBD1 or TRBD2 for D (6 bases each). The V and J ends lost 0 bases and 3 bases respectively, with 10 bases between them. Germline V lookup: CDR1 SGHRS, CDR2 YFSETQ. This CDR3 has 16 amino acids.

This sequence joins TRBV7-9 and TRBJ2-5; D unresolved. The germline gives CDR1 SEHNR, CDR2 FQNEAQ (reference sequence). The CDR3 loop spans 14 amino acids. V was shortened by 5 bases and J by 4 bases, with 14 bases between the two germline ends. The CDR3 DNA reads TGTGCCAGCAGCCGAGAAACCCCAAGAGAGACCCAGTACTTC. Translating gives CASSRETPRETQYF. The entire variable domain, with the rest obtained from reference TRBV7-9 and TRBJ2-5, is as follows: DTGVSQNPRHKITKRGQNVTFRCDPISEHNRLYWYRQTLGQGPEFLTYFQNEAQLEKSRLLSDRFSAERPKGSFSTLEIQRTEQGDSAMYLCASSRETPRETQYFGPGTRLLVL.

The V call is TRBV29-1, the J call TRBJ2-1, with D possibly matching TRBD1 (6 bases). Germline-derived CDR1 and CDR2 are SQVTM and ANQGSEA. This CDR3 is built from 14 residues. Trimming cost V 0 bases and J 4 bases, with 10 bases left between them. CDR3 loop: CSVEDRQAYNEQFF. The CDR3, as DNA: TGCAGCGTTGAAGATCGACAGGCTTACAATGAGCAGTTCTTC.

The CDR3 region is CASSQDFSSKETQYF. DNA for the CDR3: TGCGCCAGCAGCCAAGATTTCTCGTCAAAAGAGACCCAGTACTTC. The V call is TRBV4-3, the J call TRBJ2-5, with D uncertain. CDR1 is LGHNA and CDR2 is YSLEER in the germline V gene. CDR3 size: 15 residues. Trimming took off 0 bases at V and 3 bases at J, with 11 bases between the two ends.

This clone was seen just once. The chain carries TRBV27 and TRBJ2-7, with D maybe TRBD2 (5 bases). The CDR3 is 15 residues long. Germline CDR1 is MNHEY and CDR2 is SMNVEV (reference sequence). The germline V and J ends were trimmed by 8 bases and 0 bases, with 17 bases remaining between them. The CDR3 sequence is CASGQEAASSYEQYF. The CDR3 nucleotides read TGTGCCAGCGGGCAGGAGGCAGCTAGCTCCTACGAGCAGTACTTC.

This clone was seen just once. The V call is TRBV11-2, the J call TRBJ2-1; maybe TRBD2 (6 bases). V gave up 1 base and J gave up 2 bases, with 9 bases separating them. This CDR3 is 15 amino acids long. CDR1 is SGHAT, CDR2 FQNNGV, per germline. CDR3 nucleotide sequence: TGTGCCAGCAGCTTAGCGGGAGCAGCCTACAATGAGCAGTTCTTC. This codes for CASSLAGAAYNEQFF.

The chain couples TRBV29-1 to TRBJ1-2; D gene ambiguous. Germline values: CDR1 SQVTM, CDR2 ANQGSEA. This CDR3 contains 10 residues. Trimming removed 0 bases from V and 7 bases from J, with 3 bases in between. CDR3 region: CSVEDPGYTF. CDR3 sequence (DNA): TGCAGCGTTGAAGATCCTGGCTACACCTTC.

The chain combines TRBV28 with TRBJ2-7; 10 bases are shared with TRBD1. The CDR3 consists of 14 residues. The germline CDR1 and CDR2 sequences are MDHEN and SYDVKM. V shed 6 bases and J 2 bases; nucleotides not matched to a gene: 4. CDR3 sequence: CASSRQGATYEQYF. The CDR3 coding sequence is TGTGCCAGCAGCCGACAGGGGGCTACCTACGAGCAGTACTTC.

The chain employs TRBV11-3 and TRBJ1-2, with D possibly TRBD1 on 6 matching bases. The V end was cut by 5 bases, the J end by 4 bases, with 23 bases between. Germline V gene lookup returns CDR1 SGHNT and CDR2 YENEEA. The CDR3 is made up of 17 amino acids. The CDR3 region is CASSRLTWSGASYGYTF. The CDR3 DNA reads as TGTGCCAGCAGCCGACTAACATGGTCGGGGGCCTCCTATGGCTACACCTTC.

The rearrangement links TRBV11-3 to TRBJ2-6; 7 nucleotides align to TRBD1. Germline V gene lookup returns CDR1 SGHNT and CDR2 YENEEA. The CDR3 is 18 amino acids. J was trimmed by 0 bases and V by 5 bases; bases with no gene match: 10. CDR3 in amino acids: CASSPPGTAVSGANVLTF. CDR3 coding DNA: TGTGCCAGCAGCCCTCCCGGGACAGCAGTCTCTGGGGCCAACGTCCTGACTTTC.

The genes are TRBV11-3 and TRBJ2-7; unclear D gene. Trimming removed 5 bases at V and 8 bases at J, with 19 bases between. The germline V gene has CDR1 SGHNT and CDR2 YENEEA. The CDR3 runs to 14 residues. CDR3 sequence: CASSHVDHLRKQYF. DNA for the CDR3: TGTGCCAGCAGCCATGTCGACCACTTACGAAAGCAGTACTTC.

This clone was observed once. The rearrangement links TRBV6-1 to TRBJ1-2; D unresolved. V gave up 4 bases and J gave up 8 bases, with 14 bases separating them. CDR1 and CDR2 (germline): MNHNS, SASEGT. The CDR3 is 13 amino acids. The CDR3 bases are TGTGCCAGCAGTGGTGGAGGAGTGGAGGGCTACACCTTC. The encoded protein is CASSGGGVEGYTF.

The V call is TRBV30, the J call TRBJ2-1, with 10 bases that match TRBD2. Germline V gene lookup returns CDR1 GTSNPN and CDR2 SVGIG (reference sequence). V was clipped by 1 base and J by 2 bases; unmatched bases: 2. This CDR3 contains 15 residues. CDR3 nucleotide sequence: TGTGCCTGGAGTGCAGGGACTAGCGCCTACAATGAGCAGTTCTTC. Amino acids: CAWSAGTSAYNEQFF.

The chain has TRBV15 and TRBJ2-2, with D hard to call. Germline assignment: CDR1 LNHNV and CDR2 YYDKDF (reference sequence). Trimming stripped 5 bases from V and 7 bases from J, with 17 bases between. The CDR3 sequence is 15 residues long. CDR3 residues: CATSRSANGGGELFF. DNA for the CDR3: TGTGCCACCAGCCGGAGCGCAAATGGCGGCGGGGAGCTGTTTTTT.

The V and J genes are TRBV30 and TRBJ2-2; TRBD2 matches 16 bases. The CDR3 contains 19 residues. V dropped 4 bases and J dropped 5; count of bases not matched to a gene: 13. Germline CDR1 GTSNPN, CDR2 SVGIG (reference sequence). Here the CDR3 reads CAWTERGLAGGLGTGELFF. The CDR3 nucleotides read TGTGCCTGGACCGAGAGGGGACTAGCGGGAGGGCTGGGTACCGGGGAGCTGTTTTTT.

The chain has TRBV6-5 and TRBJ2-3, with D unresolved. Germline V gene sequence: CDR1 MNHEY, CDR2 SVGAGI. The V end lost 6 bases, the J end lost 1 base, and 11 bases lay between the germline ends. This CDR3 comprises 14 residues. The chain's CDR3 is CASRGYARTDTQYF. DNA for the CDR3: TGTGCCAGCAGAGGATATGCCCGCACAGATACGCAGTATTTT.

V usage is TRBV13 and J usage is TRBJ2-2, with D unresolved. The V end lost 5 bases, the J end lost 8 bases, and 9 bases lay between the germline ends. The CDR3 sequence is 12 residues long. The germline gives CDR1 PRHDT, CDR2 FYEKMQ (reference sequence). Here the CDR3 DNA reads TGTGCCAGCAGCCCGACCTGGGGGGAGCTGTTTTTT. It translates to CASSPTWGELFF.

This clone was seen once. The chain joins TRBV4-2 to TRBJ2-1, with TRBD2 identical over 9 bases. J lost 5 bases, V lost 4 bases, and 15 bases had no gene match. The germline CDR1 and CDR2 sequences are LGHNA and YNFKEQ. There are 18 residues in the CDR3. DNA for the CDR3: TGTGCCAGCAGCCGCGGAATTAGCGGGAGTAATCCCCACAATGAGCAGTTCTTC. Translation gives CASSRGISGSNPHNEQFF.

The genes are TRBV27 and TRBJ2-5; D is possibly TRBD1 (6 bases). This CDR3 contains 15 residues. CDR1 is MNHEY, CDR2 SMNVEV, per germline (reference sequence). Trimming stripped 10 bases from V and 3 bases from J, with 21 bases between. CDR3 nucleotides: TGTGCCACCTCTACAGGGTGGGGGATCGAAGAGACCCAGTACTTC. This gives the protein CATSTGWGIEETQYF.

The rearrangement uses TRBV29-1 and TRBJ2-1; 14 nucleotides line up with TRBD2. Germline V gives CDR1 SQVTM, CDR2 ANQGSEA. The junction had 2 bases not matched to a gene; V was cut back by 7 bases and J by 9 bases. The length of the CDR3 is 12 residues. CDR3 DNA sequence: TGCAGCGCCGGGACTAGCGGGGGTGAGCAGTTCTTC. It yields the protein CSAGTSGGEQFF.